This passage covers 32 T cell receptor beta chains from one sample sequenced in a study of cytomegalovirus exposure and HLA in healthy donors. Primers: 60 Vbeta forward and 13 Jbeta reverse. Measured with immunoSEQ multiplex PCR; TCRdb has only the in-frame clones, and not every one. The profile shows about 200,000 clones, 79% of them singletons. The specimen sequenced was PBMCs. These receptors were collected from a male donor in good health and CMV-seropositive.

The chain has TRBV9 and TRBJ2-3, with 7 bases lining up with TRBD2. J was trimmed by 2 bases and V by 0 bases; bases with no gene match: 24. The germline CDR1 and CDR2 sequences are SGDLS and YYNGEE. The CDR3 runs to 22 residues. The CDR3 loop reads CASSVEWGKAAGRVLHTDTQYF. The CDR3 nucleotides are TGTGCCAGCAGCGTAGAGTGGGGGAAGGCAGCGGGAAGGGTTCTTCACACAGATACGCAGTATTTT.

The chain recombines TRBV5-1 with TRBJ2-3; D unclear. The CDR3 is 14 residues long. The V end was cut by 6 bases, the J end by 5 bases, with 16 bases between. The germline V gene encodes CDR1 SGHRS and CDR2 YFSETQ. The CDR3 DNA sequence: TGCGCCAGCACCCCCCCAAGTTCAGGAGATACGCAGTATTTT. Its protein is CASTPPSSGDTQYF.

The V gene is TRBV7-2, the J gene TRBJ2-7, with TRBD2 as a possible D gene (5 bases). The V gene lost 6 bases and the J gene lost 2 bases, with 17 bases spanning the gap. The CDR3 spans 15 residues. Germline-derived CDR1 and CDR2 are SGHTA and FQGNSA. CDR3 protein: CASSPGMRSAYEQYF. The DNA for the CDR3 is TGTGCCAGCAGTCCCGGGATGCGGAGCGCCTACGAGCAGTACTTC. The full variable domain, with the rest looked up from reference TRBV7-2 and TRBJ2-7, is GAGVSQSPSNKVTEKGKDVELRCDPISGHTALYWYRQSLGQGLEFLIYFQGNSAPDKSGLPSDRFSAERTGGSVSTLTIQRTQQEDSAVYLCASSPGMRSAYEQYFGPGTRLTVT.

The J gene is TRBJ1-2, the V gene TRBV30, with a weak D call TRBD1 (5 bases). Germline assignment: CDR1 GTSNPN and CDR2 SVGIG (reference sequence). V was shortened by 3 bases and J by 8 bases, with 19 bases between the two germline ends. This CDR3 comprises 14 residues. CDR3 loop: CAWRRQQMGGGYTF. The DNA of the CDR3 is TGTGCCTGGAGGCGGCAGCAGATGGGGGGGGGCTACACCTTC.

The chain recombines TRBV7-2 with TRBJ2-1; 9 positions match TRBD1. Germline V gene data show CDR1 as SGHTA and CDR2 as FQGNSA. This CDR3 contains 14 residues. V lost 8 bases and J lost 9; bases outside the gene matches: 11. CDR3 sequence: CASGLNRGLGEQFF. The DNA for the CDR3 is TGTGCCAGCGGATTAAACAGGGGGCTTGGTGAGCAGTTCTTC.

This rearrangement joins TRBV4-3 to TRBJ2-1; 7 bases are shared with TRBD2. CDR1 and CDR2 from the germline V gene are LGHNA and YSLEER. This CDR3 comprises 16 residues. V lost 0 bases to trimming and J lost 5 bases; unmatched junction nucleotides: 7. CDR3: CASSQDPQRGDNEQFF. CDR3 DNA sequence: TGCGCCAGCAGCCAAGATCCCCAGCGGGGCGACAATGAGCAGTTCTTC.

In regard to this clone: Other DNA sequences in the sample encode the same CDR3. The chain has TRBV9 and TRBJ2-7; TRBD2 aligns across 10 bases. CDR1 and CDR2 (germline): SGDLS, YYNGEE. Trimming removed 8 bases from V and 6 bases from J; junction bases left unmatched: 11. This CDR3 has 14 amino acids. The CDR3 nucleotides are TGTGCCAGTTCTCTAGCGGGAGACGCTTTCGAGCAGTACTTC. This codes for CASSLAGDAFEQYF. Supplemented by reference TRBV9 and TRBJ2-7, the full variable domain reads DSGVTQTPKHLITATGQRVTLRCSPRSGDLSVYWYQQSLDQGLQFLIQYYNGEERAKGNILERFSAQQFPDLHSELNLSSLELGDSALYFCASSLAGDAFEQYFGPGTRLTVT.

This clone was detected only once. V and J are TRBV7-6 and TRBJ2-5; 11 bases are a match to TRBD2. V was pared by 0 bases and J by 5 bases, with 11 bases of the junction left unmatched. This CDR3 has 18 residues. Per the germline V gene, CDR1 is SGHVS and CDR2 is FNYEAQ. As DNA, the CDR3 is TGTGCCAGCAGCTTAGCTTTTATTAGTAGCGGGGGGGCGGAGACCCAGTACTTC. Translation: CASSLAFISSGGAETQYF.

The chain joins TRBV6-5 to TRBJ2-7, with D possibly being TRBD2 (5 bases). The CDR3 is 11 residues long. V was pared by 5 bases and J by 7 bases, with 9 bases between. CDR1 and CDR2 (germline): MNHEY, SVGAGI. The CDR3 DNA reads as TGTGCCAGCAGTCGATGGGAGGAGCAGTACTTC. Amino acids: CASSRWEEQYF.

This clone was seen more than once but under ten times. The chain links TRBV23-1 to TRBJ1-2; D might be TRBD1 (5 bases). TRBV23-1 is annotated as an ORF whose role is uncertain. V lost 1 base, J lost 4 bases, and 7 bases lay in between. This CDR3 region has 13 residues. In nucleotides, the CDR3 is TGCGCCAGCAGTCAATACGGGGGCTATGGCTACACCTTC. Translated, it gives CASSQYGGYGYTF.

This rearrangement joins TRBV19 to TRBJ1-1; 8 bases map to TRBD1. Germline CDR1 is LNHDA and CDR2 is SQIVND (reference sequence). J lost 3 bases, V lost 3 bases, and 12 bases had no gene match. The CDR3 has 17 amino acids. CDR3 sequence (DNA): TGTGCCAGTAGTATCTGGACAGGGACCCTTGGGGACACTGAAGCTTTCTTT. Protein: CASSIWTGTLGDTEAFF.

This clone was counted between two and nine times. The chain couples TRBV28 to TRBJ2-1; 9 bases fit TRBD2. Trimming at V came to 2 bases and at J to 7 bases, leaving 6 bases not matched to a gene. The V gene's germline CDR1 is MDHEN and CDR2 SYDVKM. This CDR3 region has 15 residues. This CDR3 is CASSLDRLAGNEQFF. The CDR3 coding sequence is TGTGCCAGCAGTTTAGATAGGCTAGCGGGAAATGAGCAGTTCTTC.

V gene TRBV4-2 combines with J gene TRBJ1-2; a weak D match, TRBD1 (5 bases). The CDR3 totals 14 residues. V was cut by 4 bases and J by 8 bases, with 17 bases left in between. Germline V gives CDR1 LGHNA, CDR2 YNFKEQ. The CDR3 region is CASSPYQGTVGYTF. The CDR3 bases are TGTGCCAGCAGCCCTTACCAGGGAACTGTCGGCTACACCTTC.

The rearrangement links TRBV7-6 to TRBJ2-1; a possible D gene is TRBD2 (5 bases). CDR1 SGHVS and CDR2 FNYEAQ come from the germline V gene. V was clipped by 0 bases and J by 9 bases, with 15 bases between them. The length of the CDR3 is 15 residues. Here the CDR3 reads CASSLAADGRGEQFF. Here the CDR3 DNA reads TGTGCCAGCAGCTTAGCCGCGGACGGTCGGGGTGAGCAGTTCTTC.

Only a few counts were recorded for this clone. The V and J genes are TRBV2 and TRBJ2-2; TRBD2 aligns across 16 bases. With 4 bases clipped from V and 6 bases from J, the junction kept 2 bases outside the gene matches. The CDR3 spans 16 residues. The germline CDR1 and CDR2 sequences are SNHLY and FYNNEI. The CDR3 loop reads CASSGGTSGGAGELFF. The CDR3 coding sequence is TGTGCCAGCAGTGGCGGGACTAGCGGGGGGGCCGGGGAGCTGTTTTTT.

This clone was detected only once. This sequence joins TRBV2 and TRBJ2-6, with D perhaps TRBD1 (5 bases). V was trimmed by 6 bases and J by 0 bases, leaving 15 bases between them. Germline V gives CDR1 SNHLY, CDR2 FYNNEI. The CDR3 extends over 17 amino acids. CDR3 bases: TGTGCCAGCAGCCCCCTTGGAAGGGGCTCTGGGGCCAACGTCCTGACTTTC. It translates to CASSPLGRGSGANVLTF.

This chain links TRBV20-1 with TRBJ2-2; unclear D gene. The CDR3 runs to 11 residues. The germline V gene has CDR1 DFQATT and CDR2 SNEGSKA (reference sequence). Trimming stripped 6 bases from V and 7 bases from J, with 9 bases between. CDR3 DNA: TGCAGTGCCTCCCCGTACGGGGAGCTGTTTTTT. This codes for CSASPYGELFF.

This clone was picked up a small number of times. The chain uses TRBV19 and TRBJ1-1; the D is unclear. The CDR3 covers 15 residues. Germline V lookup: CDR1 LNHDA, CDR2 SQIVND (reference sequence). V shed 3 bases and J shed 4 bases, with 15 bases lying between them. CDR3 in DNA: TGTGCCAGTAGTATGCAGGTGAAGGTAGGCACTGAAGCTTTCTTT. Translating it yields CASSMQVKVGTEAFF.

V and J are TRBV6-5 and TRBJ2-3; D is undetermined. V was clipped by 8 bases and J by 0 bases, with 12 bases between them. Germline lookup yields CDR1 MNHEY and CDR2 SVGAGI. The length of the CDR3 is 14 residues. The CDR3 sequence: CASRAIPSTDTQYF. The CDR3 DNA reads TGTGCCAGCCGAGCGATTCCTAGCACAGATACGCAGTATTTT.

The chain carries TRBV9 and TRBJ2-1; D remains ambiguous. This CDR3 is built from 15 residues. V lost 2 bases and J lost 0, with 9 bases in between. Germline lookup yields CDR1 SGDLS and CDR2 YYNGEE. The CDR3 DNA reads as TGTGCCAGCAGCGTTGATCCTAGCTCCTACAATGAGCAGTTCTTC. The encoded protein is CASSVDPSSYNEQFF.

V gene TRBV2 combines with J gene TRBJ2-2, with D unclear. Germline loops: CDR1 SNHLY, CDR2 FYNNEI. This CDR3 contains 14 residues. The ends were cut back, 6 bases at V and 0 bases at J, with 8 bases in the middle. CDR3 sequence: CASRHWSNTGELFF. CDR3 nucleotide sequence: TGTGCCAGCAGGCACTGGTCGAACACCGGGGAGCTGTTTTTT.

This clone was seen more than once but under ten times. The V gene is TRBV19, the J gene TRBJ2-5; TRBD2 is a possible D gene (6 bases). Trimming took off 4 bases at V and 4 bases at J, with 10 bases between the two ends. The CDR3 covers 13 residues. Per germline, CDR1 LNHDA and CDR2 SQIVND (reference sequence). The CDR3 here is CASSKGLRETQYF. The CDR3, as DNA: TGTGCCAGTAGTAAGGGACTGCGAGAGACCCAGTACTTC.

The V gene is TRBV29-1, the J gene TRBJ1-5, with D uncertain. With 6 bases removed from V and 2 bases from J, the gap between germline ends came to 11 bases. CDR1 is SQVTM, CDR2 ANQGSEA, per germline. The CDR3 sequence is 13 residues long. The CDR3 bases are TGCAGCGTCGCCGACAACCGCAATCAGCCCCAGCATTTT. This codes for CSVADNRNQPQHF.

The sample holds a few counts of this clone. The genes are TRBV28 and TRBJ1-2; D perhaps matches TRBD1 (6 bases). The CDR3 is 15 amino acids. Trimming cost V 6 bases and J 3 bases, with 17 bases left between them. Germline V lookup: CDR1 MDHEN, CDR2 SYDVKM. The CDR3 DNA follows: TGTGCCAGCAGCCCTCCGGGGGGCGCGGACTATGGCTACACCTTC. As protein: CASSPPGGADYGYTF.

The chain employs TRBV30 and TRBJ1-6; no definite D call. From germline, CDR1 is GTSNPN and CDR2 SVGIG (reference sequence). Trimming removed 8 bases from V and 7 bases from J, with 9 bases in between. The CDR3 sequence is 11 residues long. DNA for the CDR3: TGTGCCCATCAACTCAATTCACCCCTCCACTTT. Translated: CAHQLNSPLHF.

This chain joins TRBV29-1 and TRBJ2-5; possibly TRBD1 for D (6 bases). Germline V CDR1 and CDR2: SQVTM, ANQGSEA. The V gene lost 5 bases and the J gene lost 2 bases, with 9 bases spanning the gap. The length of the CDR3 is 12 residues. The CDR3: CSVRGQQETQYF. The DNA of the CDR3 is TGCAGCGTTCGAGGACAGCAAGAGACCCAGTACTTC.

V gene TRBV9 combines with J gene TRBJ1-1; D gene unclear. The ends were cut back, 0 bases at V and 0 bases at J, with 9 bases in the middle. CDR3 size: 15 residues. Germline V gene data show CDR1 as SGDLS and CDR2 as YYNGEE. The CDR3 here is CASSVGSSMNTEAFF. The DNA of the CDR3 is TGTGCCAGCAGCGTAGGGAGTTCCATGAACACTGAAGCTTTCTTT.

This clone has more than one count but fewer than ten. This sequence joins TRBV7-3 and TRBJ2-2; TRBD1 matches at 10 bases. CDR3 length equals 16 residues. Trimming at V came to 2 bases and at J to 7 bases, leaving 7 bases not matched to a gene. Germline values: CDR1 SGHTA, CDR2 FQGTGA. The DNA of the CDR3 is TGTGCCAGCAGCTTATTGGGGACAGGGGTCGGCGGGGAGCTGTTTTTT. Amino acid sequence: CASSLLGTGVGGELFF. The entire variable domain, with the rest obtained from reference TRBV7-3 and TRBJ2-2, is as follows: GAGVSQTPSNKVTEKGKYVELRCDPISGHTALYWYRQSLGQGPEFLIYFQGTGAADDSGLPNDRFFAVRPEGSVSTLKIQRTERGDSAVYLCASSLLGTGVGGELFFGEGSRLTVL.

The chain carries TRBV5-1 and TRBJ2-5; 10 positions agree with TRBD2. Germline CDR1 SGHRS, CDR2 YFSETQ. The junction had 11 bases not matched to a gene; V was cut back by 5 bases and J by 4 bases. This CDR3 comprises 16 residues. DNA of the CDR3: TGCGCCAGCAGTGAAGTAGCGGGGGGTATCCGAGAGACCCAGTACTTC. Residues: CASSEVAGGIRETQYF.

The chain links TRBV19 to TRBJ1-1, with D possibly matching TRBD1 (5 bases). The CDR3 extends over 15 amino acids. Germline loops: CDR1 LNHDA, CDR2 SQIVND (reference sequence). The ends were cut back, 3 bases at V and 4 bases at J, with 15 bases in the middle. CDR3 protein: CASSIGGGDSTEAFF. CDR3 in DNA: TGTGCCAGTAGTATTGGGGGGGGTGATAGCACTGAAGCTTTCTTT.

The chain joins TRBV19 to TRBJ2-5; TRBD1 matches 10 bases. V lost 5 bases to trimming and J lost 5 bases; unmatched junction nucleotides: 11. The CDR3 sequence is 16 residues long. Per the germline V gene, CDR1 is LNHDA and CDR2 is SQIVND (reference sequence). CDR3 bases: TGTGCCAGTAGTCTCGCCTCGGGACAGGGGAGGGAGACCCAGTACTTC. Its protein product is CASSLASGQGRETQYF. The entire variable domain, with the rest obtained from reference TRBV19 and TRBJ2-5, is as follows: DGGITQSPKYLFRKEGQNVTLSCEQNLNHDAMYWYRQDPGQGLRLIYYSQIVNDFQKGDIAEGYSVSREKKESFPLTVTSAQKNPTAFYLCASSLASGQGRETQYFGPGTRLLVL.

CDR3 sequence reads: CASTPDYLDGTQYF. DNA of the CDR3: TGTGCCAGCACCCCCGACTACCTCGATGGGACCCAGTACTTC. V usage is TRBV6-6 and J usage is TRBJ2-5; a possible D gene is TRBD2 (5 bases). Between the trimmed V and J ends, which lost 7 bases and 7 bases, there was a span of 19 bases. This CDR3 has 14 residues. The V gene's germline CDR1 is MNHNY and CDR2 SVGAGI (reference sequence).